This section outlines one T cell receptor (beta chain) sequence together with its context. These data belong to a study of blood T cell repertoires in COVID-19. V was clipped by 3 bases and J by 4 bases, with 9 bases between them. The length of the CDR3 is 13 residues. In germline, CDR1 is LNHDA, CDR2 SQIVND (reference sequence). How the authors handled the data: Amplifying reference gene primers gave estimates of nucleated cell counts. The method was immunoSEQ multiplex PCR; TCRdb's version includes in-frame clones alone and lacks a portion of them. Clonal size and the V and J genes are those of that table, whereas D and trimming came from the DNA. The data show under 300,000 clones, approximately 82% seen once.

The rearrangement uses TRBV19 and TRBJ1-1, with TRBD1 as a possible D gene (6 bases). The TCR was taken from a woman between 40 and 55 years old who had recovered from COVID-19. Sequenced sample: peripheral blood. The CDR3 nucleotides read TGTGCCAGTAGTATTGTGGGGGCCACTGAAGCTTTCTTT. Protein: CASSIVGATEAFF. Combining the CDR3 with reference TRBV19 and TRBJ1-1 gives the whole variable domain DGGITQSPKYLFRKEGQNVTLSCEQNLNHDAMYWYRQDPGQGLRLIYYSQIVNDFQKGDIAEGYSVSREKKESFPLTVTSAQKNPTAFYLCASSIVGATEAFFGQGTRLTVV.